This TCR beta chain was sequenced for a study of shared clonotypes between healthy human individuals. The repertoire was sequenced with immunoSEQ multiplex PCR; TCRdb's copy has only in-frame clones and lacks some. Among roughly 2.5 million clones, around 94% were seen once, and the ten largest hold about 0.13%. From germline, CDR1 is SNHLY and CDR2 FYNNEI. The CDR3 spans 11 residues. Trimming removed 6 bases from V and 8 bases from J, with 10 bases in between. This clone was observed a handful of times. The TCR originated in a man younger than 35 in good health. What was sequenced was naive CD4+ T cells sorted from blood. Stated subset: CD45RA+ positively selected. This sequence joins TRBV2 and TRBJ1-1, with D possibly being TRBD1 (5 bases). This chain's CDR3 is CASRKDSEAFF. The DNA for the CDR3 is TGTGCCAGCAGGAAAGACAGCGAAGCTTTCTTT. Combining the CDR3 with reference TRBV2 and TRBJ1-1 gives the whole variable domain EPEVTQTPSHQVTQMGQEVILRCVPISNHLYFYWYRQILGQKVEFLVSFYNNEISEKSEIFDDQFSVERPDGSNFTLKIRSTKLEDSAMYFCASRKDSEAFFGQGTRLTVV.